This note documents a single T cell receptor (beta chain) sequence. What it binds is not known. The data belong to a study of Graves' ophthalmopathy and Graves' hyperthyroidism. V lost 5 bases and J 0 bases, leaving 16 bases between the germline ends. The CDR3 runs 16 residues. Study-level points and caveats: The authors also found most expanded thyroid clonotypes above 0.001 frequency in blood. Built on 13 signatures, a model told ophthalmopathy apart from stable hyperthyroidism with about 91% sensitivity and approximately 80% specificity.

PBMCs were density-gradient isolated from roughly 10 ml fresh blood. RNA transcripts yielded amplified TCR beta CDR3 regions. RT-PCR was first run with HTBI primers, then multiplex PCR in a second round. Using its own MiXCR run on the multiplex PCR reads, TCRdb lists one record per CDR3 protein. The sample shows hundreds of thousands of distinct CDR3 sequences, around a fifth of them seen only once. The sequenced material came from peripheral blood. This rearrangement joins TRBV12-3 or TRBV12-4 to TRBJ1-1, with D possibly TRBD1 on 6 matching bases. The sequence derives from a woman aged 18-30 years with stable Graves' hyperthyroidism. Some clones in this sample may be carry-over from other donors' samples. Here the CDR3 reads CASSVWGGPLNTEAFF. CDR3 DNA: TGTGCCAGCAGTGTTTGGGGGGGCCCCCTGAACACTGAAGCTTTCTTT.